A selection of T cell receptor beta chains follows, all from one sample in a study of shared clonotypes between healthy human individuals. The repertoire was sequenced with immunoSEQ multiplex PCR; TCRdb's copy has only in-frame clones and lacks some. Found here are 100,000 to 120,000 clones, about two thirds of them singletons; the top ten hold around 25%. Sequenced: memory CD8+ T cells sorted from blood. These receptors were collected from a woman aged 25-40 years in good health. Each CDR3 is given with its conserved first and last residue. A D gene is named only where the DNA matches it firmly. Where a row states a size, it is once, few, many or the class of an expanded clone; other rows omit it.

J: TRBJ1-1; size: -; D: -; V: TRBV6-5; CDR3: CASSLDRVLNTEAFF; DNA: TGTGCCAGCAGCCTAGACAGAGTTTTGAACACTGAAGCTTTCTTT
J: TRBJ2-5; size: -; D: -; V: TRBV7-9; CDR3: CASSPVYQETQYF; DNA: TGTGCCAGCAGCCCAGTGTACCAAGAGACCCAGTACTTC
J: TRBJ1-1; size: -; D: -; V: TRBV20-1; CDR3: CSADENTEAFF; DNA: TGCAGTGCTGATGAGAACACTGAAGCTTTCTTT
J: TRBJ1-2; size: -; D: -; V: TRBV5-6; CDR3: CASSPSMGGYTF; DNA: TGTGCCAGCAGCCCGTCGATGGGGGGCTACACCTTC
J: TRBJ2-6; size: once; D: -; V: TRBV7-9; CDR3: CASNPSSGANVLTF; DNA: TGTGCCAGCAACCCCTCGTCTGGGGCCAACGTCCTGACTTTC
J: TRBJ2-7; size: once; D: -; V: TRBV5-4; CDR3: CASSEAWGAYEQYF; DNA: TGTGCCAGCAGCGAAGCCTGGGGGGCCTACGAGCAGTACTTC
J: TRBJ1-5; size: -; D: -; V: TRBV19; CDR3: CASSAHRETNQPQHF; DNA: TGTGCCAGTAGTGCCCACAGAGAAACCAATCAGCCCCAGCATTTT
J: TRBJ2-2; size: -; D: -; V: TRBV19; CDR3: CASSKGTLNTGELFF; DNA: TGTGCCAGTAGTAAAGGTACCCTGAACACCGGGGAGCTGTTTTTT
J: TRBJ2-3; size: few; D: TRBD1; V: TRBV28; CDR3: CASRGQGADTQYF; DNA: TGTGCCAGCAGGGGACAGGGTGCAGATACGCAGTATTTT
J: TRBJ2-7; size: few; D: -; V: TRBV28; CDR3: CASSPRVGDQPAYEQYF; DNA: TGTGCCAGCAGCCCTAGGGTGGGCGACCAACCAGCCTACGAGCAGTACTTC